The sequence of this T cell receptor beta chain was determined in a study of blood T cell repertoires in COVID-19. Study information: Sources were T cells, B-cell-depleted T cells, or PBMCs; the material itself was cDNA or gDNA.

Libraries were prepared by immunoSEQ multiplex PCR; TCRdb keeps only in-frame clonotypes and omits some of them. The sample has roughly 100,000 clones; more than 80% are singletons. The CDR3 is made up of 14 amino acids. The ends lost 0 bases at V and 2 bases at J; junction bases unmatched: 0. CDR1 is SGHRS, CDR2 YFSETQ, per germline. The chain carries TRBV5-1 and TRBJ1-2; 8 bases are a match to TRBD1. Sequencing was performed on peripheral blood. This receptor was taken from a woman aged 55-69 years with acute or convalescent COVID-19. Here the CDR3 DNA reads TGCGCCAGCAGCTTGGGACAGGGGAACTATGGCTACACCTTC. Its protein product is CASSLGQGNYGYTF.